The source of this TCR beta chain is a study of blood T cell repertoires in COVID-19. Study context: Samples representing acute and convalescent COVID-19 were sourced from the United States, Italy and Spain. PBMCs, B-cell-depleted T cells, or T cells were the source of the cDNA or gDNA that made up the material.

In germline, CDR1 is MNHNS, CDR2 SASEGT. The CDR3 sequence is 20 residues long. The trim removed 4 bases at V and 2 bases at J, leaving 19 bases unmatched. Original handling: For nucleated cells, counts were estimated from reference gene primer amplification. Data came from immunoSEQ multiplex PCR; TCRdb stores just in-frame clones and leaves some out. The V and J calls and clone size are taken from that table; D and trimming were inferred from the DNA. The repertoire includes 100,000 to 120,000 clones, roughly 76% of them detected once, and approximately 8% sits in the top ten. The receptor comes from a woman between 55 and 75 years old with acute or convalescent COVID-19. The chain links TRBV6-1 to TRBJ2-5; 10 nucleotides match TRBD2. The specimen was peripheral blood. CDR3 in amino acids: CASSGRIAGGGGSGQETQYF. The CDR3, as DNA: TGTGCCAGCAGTGGCCGTATAGCGGGGGGCGGAGGTTCGGGACAAGAGACCCAGTACTTC.